These T cell receptor beta chains were read from a single sample in a study of cytomegalovirus exposure and HLA in healthy donors. Sequencing used immunoSEQ multiplex PCR; TCRdb keeps in-frame clones, though not all of them. Of approximately 170,000 clones detected, around four fifths appear once; the ten largest clones hold around 4.1%. Sequencing input: PBMCs. These receptors all stem from a man aged 45-65 years in good health and CMV-seropositive. Both conserved end residues are part of each CDR3. Each record gives: V gene, clone size, D gene, J gene, CDR3 DNA, CDR3 protein. The D gene is left open where the match is weak. Size is omitted from some rows. Given values are once, few, many or a class for expanded clones.

v_gene: TRBV7-9
abundance: .
d_gene: .
j_gene: TRBJ1-1
CDR3nt: TGTGCCAGCACCCCAGAGGGCAGCGAGAACACTGAAGCTTTCTTT
CDR3aa: CASTPEGSENTEAFF

v_gene: TRBV6-4
abundance: .
d_gene: .
j_gene: TRBJ1-6
CDR3nt: TGTGCCAGCAGTCAGGGAAGGGAATACAATTCACCCCTCCACTTT
CDR3aa: CASSQGREYNSPLHF

v_gene: TRBV27
abundance: .
d_gene: .
j_gene: TRBJ2-2
CDR3nt: TGTGCCAGCAGTTTATGGGGCTCGAACACCGGGGAGCTGTTTTTT
CDR3aa: CASSLWGSNTGELFF

v_gene: TRBV4-1
abundance: .
d_gene: TRBD1
j_gene: TRBJ2-7
CDR3nt: TGCGCCAGCAGCCTCCTCCGGGACAGGGGACACGAGCAGTACTTC
CDR3aa: CASSLLRDRGHEQYF

v_gene: TRBV7-2
abundance: once
d_gene: TRBD1
j_gene: TRBJ1-2
CDR3nt: TGTGCCAGCAGCTTAGCGCCGTATCGGGACAGGGGGCATAATGGCTACACCTTC
CDR3aa: CASSLAPYRDRGHNGYTF

v_gene: TRBV10-3
abundance: .
d_gene: TRBD2
j_gene: TRBJ2-5
CDR3nt: TGTGCCATCAGTGAGTCAGGACGGGGGGAATACTTC
CDR3aa: CAISESGRGEYF

v_gene: TRBV6-1
abundance: .
d_gene: .
j_gene: TRBJ2-1
CDR3nt: TGTGCCAGCACCAGAGGGTTGCGGCAACACAATGAGCAGTTCTTC
CDR3aa: CASTRGLRQHNEQFF

v_gene: TRBV2
abundance: once
d_gene: .
j_gene: TRBJ2-1
CDR3nt: TGTGCCAGCAGTTCAGGGGGGTCCTACAATGAGCAGTTCTTC
CDR3aa: CASSSGGSYNEQFF

v_gene: TRBV6-1
abundance: .
d_gene: TRBD2
j_gene: TRBJ2-7
CDR3nt: TGTGCCAGCAATTCACTAGCGGGGCCGTACGAGCAGTACTTC
CDR3aa: CASNSLAGPYEQYF

v_gene: TRBV2
abundance: .
d_gene: .
j_gene: TRBJ2-6
CDR3nt: TGTGCCAGCAGTGACAGGGCCGGGGCCAACGTCCTGACTTTC
CDR3aa: CASSDRAGANVLTF

v_gene: TRBV6-6
abundance: few
d_gene: TRBD1
j_gene: TRBJ2-2
CDR3nt: TGTGCCAGCAGCTCCGGGGACAGGGTTGAACACTGGGAGCTGTTTTTT
CDR3aa: CASSSGDRVEHWELFF

v_gene: TRBV29-1
abundance: few
d_gene: TRBD2
j_gene: TRBJ2-1
CDR3nt: TGCAGCTACAATTCTTTCACTAGCGGACGCTACAATGAGCAGTTCTTC
CDR3aa: CSYNSFTSGRYNEQFF

v_gene: TRBV7-8
abundance: .
d_gene: .
j_gene: TRBJ2-7
CDR3nt: TGTGCCAGCAGCCCCAAACGGACATCTACCTACGAGCAGTACTTC
CDR3aa: CASSPKRTSTYEQYF

v_gene: TRBV2
abundance: .
d_gene: .
j_gene: TRBJ2-7
CDR3nt: TGTGCCATCCCCGGGACATACTCCTACGAGCAGTACTTC
CDR3aa: CAIPGTYSYEQYF

v_gene: TRBV27
abundance: .
d_gene: TRBD2
j_gene: TRBJ2-7
CDR3nt: TGTGCCAGCAGTTTCCGGATGACTAGCGGGGGTGTTTACTCCTACGAGCAGTACTTC
CDR3aa: CASSFRMTSGGVYSYEQYF

v_gene: TRBV5-1
abundance: few
d_gene: TRBD2
j_gene: TRBJ2-2
CDR3nt: TGCGCCAGCAGCCTGCGGGAGTCCGGGGAGCTGTTTTTT
CDR3aa: CASSLRESGELFF

v_gene: TRBV10-3
abundance: .
d_gene: .
j_gene: TRBJ1-1
CDR3nt: TGTGCCATCGGGCCAAAACACACTGAAGCTTTCTTT
CDR3aa: CAIGPKHTEAFF

v_gene: TRBV7-9
abundance: once
d_gene: .
j_gene: TRBJ2-2
CDR3nt: TGTGCCAGCAGCCCCCGGTACGGGGAGCTGTTTTTT
CDR3aa: CASSPRYGELFF

v_gene: TRBV19
abundance: once
d_gene: .
j_gene: TRBJ1-3
CDR3nt: TGTGCCAGTAGTACCTCACGACTTTTATCTGGAAACACCATATATTTT
CDR3aa: CASSTSRLLSGNTIYF

v_gene: TRBV9
abundance: .
d_gene: .
j_gene: TRBJ2-3
CDR3nt: TGTGCCAGCAGCGTGGGATTATCAGGGGTAGGCACAGATACGCAGTATTTT
CDR3aa: CASSVGLSGVGTDTQYF

v_gene: TRBV4-3
abundance: .
d_gene: .
j_gene: TRBJ1-6
CDR3nt: TGCGCCAGCAGCCAAGATCGGGGTTCACCCCTCCACTTT
CDR3aa: CASSQDRGSPLHF

v_gene: TRBV28
abundance: .
d_gene: TRBD1
j_gene: TRBJ1-2
CDR3nt: TGTGCCAGCAGCCGAGAGGGACAGAGCTATGGCTACACCTTC
CDR3aa: CASSREGQSYGYTF

v_gene: TRBV2
abundance: .
d_gene: TRBD2
j_gene: TRBJ2-7
CDR3nt: TGTGCCAGCAGTGGGGCGGGAGCCTACGAGCAGTACTTC
CDR3aa: CASSGAGAYEQYF

v_gene: TRBV11-1
abundance: .
d_gene: .
j_gene: TRBJ2-1
CDR3nt: TGTGCCAGCAGCTCGCTCCAGGGAAATGAGCAGTTCTTC
CDR3aa: CASSSLQGNEQFF

v_gene: TRBV6-1
abundance: .
d_gene: TRBD1
j_gene: TRBJ2-3
CDR3nt: TGTGCCAGCAGTGAACCGCCAGGGGACAGGGAAGATACGCAGTATTTT
CDR3aa: CASSEPPGDREDTQYF

v_gene: TRBV7-9
abundance: .
d_gene: .
j_gene: TRBJ1-5
CDR3nt: TGTGCCAGCAGCCTCCTTGATCAGCCCCAGCATTTT
CDR3aa: CASSLLDQPQHF

v_gene: TRBV4-2
abundance: .
d_gene: TRBD1
j_gene: TRBJ1-2
CDR3nt: TGTGCCAGCAGCCAGGAACCCCGGACAGGGGGGAATGGCTACACCTTC
CDR3aa: CASSQEPRTGGNGYTF

v_gene: TRBV18
abundance: .
d_gene: .
j_gene: TRBJ1-1
CDR3nt: TGTGCCAGCTCACCACAGGAGGGAGGGGGCACTGAAGCTTTCTTT
CDR3aa: CASSPQEGGGTEAFF

v_gene: TRBV30
abundance: .
d_gene: .
j_gene: TRBJ1-1
CDR3nt: TGTGCCTGGTTGGGGCATAATGAAGCTTTCTTT
CDR3aa: CAWLGHNEAFF

v_gene: TRBV11-2
abundance: few
d_gene: TRBD2
j_gene: TRBJ2-7
CDR3nt: TGTGCCAGCAGCTTCGGGTTAGCGGGAGGAGACGAGCAGTACTTC
CDR3aa: CASSFGLAGGDEQYF

v_gene: TRBV5-1
abundance: .
d_gene: TRBD2
j_gene: TRBJ2-7
CDR3nt: TGCGCCAGCAGCTTGAGAACTAGCGGGAGGTCCTACGAGCAGTACTTC
CDR3aa: CASSLRTSGRSYEQYF

v_gene: TRBV6-5
abundance: .
d_gene: .
j_gene: TRBJ2-2
CDR3nt: TGTGCCAGCAGAAGCCGGGGAGAAAACACCGGGGAGCTGTTTTTT
CDR3aa: CASRSRGENTGELFF

v_gene: TRBV30
abundance: .
d_gene: .
j_gene: TRBJ1-1
CDR3nt: TGTGCCTGGAGTGTACTCATGGACTCCTGGGCCGCTTTCTTT
CDR3aa: CAWSVLMDSWAAFF

v_gene: TRBV5-1
abundance: .
d_gene: TRBD1
j_gene: TRBJ1-1
CDR3nt: TGCGCCAGCAGCTTGCCAAGGACAGGGGATGAAGCTTTCTTT
CDR3aa: CASSLPRTGDEAFF

v_gene: TRBV5-6
abundance: .
d_gene: TRBD1
j_gene: TRBJ1-1
CDR3nt: TGTGCCAGCAGCGGCTCCGGACAGGGAGCTTTCTTT
CDR3aa: CASSGSGQGAFF

v_gene: TRBV29-1
abundance: .
d_gene: TRBD1
j_gene: TRBJ1-4
CDR3nt: TGCAGCGTTGACCAGGGACAGGGGAATGAAAAACTGTTTTTT
CDR3aa: CSVDQGQGNEKLFF

v_gene: TRBV4-3
abundance: .
d_gene: .
j_gene: TRBJ2-3
CDR3nt: TGCGCCACCAACAGACGCACAGATACGCAGTATTTT
CDR3aa: CATNRRTDTQYF

v_gene: TRBV9
abundance: .
d_gene: .
j_gene: TRBJ2-7
CDR3nt: TGTGCCAGCAGCGTCGGGACTGAACCCTACGAGCAGTACTTC
CDR3aa: CASSVGTEPYEQYF

v_gene: TRBV7-7
abundance: once
d_gene: .
j_gene: TRBJ2-1
CDR3nt: TGTGCCAGCAGCTTAGGCGGTGGTGGGAATGAGCAGTTCTTC
CDR3aa: CASSLGGGGNEQFF

v_gene: TRBV2
abundance: .
d_gene: TRBD1
j_gene: TRBJ1-2
CDR3nt: TGTGCCAGCTGCAGACAGGGACTTGGTGGCTACACCTTC
CDR3aa: CASCRQGLGGYTF

v_gene: TRBV11-2
abundance: once
d_gene: TRBD2
j_gene: TRBJ2-7
CDR3nt: TGTGCCAGCAGCCCCCTCGAGAGGGAGGGCGAGCAGTACTTC
CDR3aa: CASSPLEREGEQYF

v_gene: TRBV29-1
abundance: .
d_gene: .
j_gene: TRBJ1-1
CDR3nt: TGCAGCGTTGAATCAACAGGGAACACTGAAGCTTTCTTT
CDR3aa: CSVESTGNTEAFF

v_gene: TRBV5-1
abundance: .
d_gene: TRBD1
j_gene: TRBJ1-3
CDR3nt: TGCGCCAGCAGCTCCCGGGACAGGGGGAACACCATATATTTT
CDR3aa: CASSSRDRGNTIYF

v_gene: TRBV5-5
abundance: .
d_gene: .
j_gene: TRBJ2-1
CDR3nt: TGTGCCAGCAGCTTTTTCCCGACCCAGGGGAATGAGCAGTTCTTC
CDR3aa: CASSFFPTQGNEQFF

v_gene: TRBV6-4
abundance: .
d_gene: TRBD2
j_gene: TRBJ2-7
CDR3nt: TGTGCCAGCAGTGACACCGGAGCGGGGGGGCCCCTCTACGAGCAGTACTTC
CDR3aa: CASSDTGAGGPLYEQYF

v_gene: TRBV25-1
abundance: .
d_gene: .
j_gene: TRBJ2-7
CDR3nt: TGTGCCAGCAAAAACGGCTACGAGCAGTACTTC
CDR3aa: CASKNGYEQYF